This T cell receptor (beta chain) originates from a study of T-cell memory formation after mild COVID-19. Background on the study: TCR clusters mostly belonged to single donors. Findings and limits, study-wide: Detection of some responders pre-infection suggested pre-existing cross-reactive memory T cells participated.

The sample holds a few counts of this clonotype. Its antigen is unknown. Looked up from germline, CDR1 is LGHNA and CDR2 is YNFKEQ. The CDR3 spans 15 residues. The J segment lost 13 bases and the V segment lost 3 bases, leaving 12 bases of the junction unmatched. MiXCR, run by TCRdb on the 5' RACE reads, gives a single entry per CDR3 protein. The sample carries about 400,000 distinct CDR3 sequences, roughly 18% recorded once. The sequence derives from a man aged 18 to 30 who had mild COVID-19 (a few samples of this study predate the infection). Cell type and time point are not known. Sequenced: PBMCs or a T cell subset sorted from them (not recorded which). The chain combines TRBV4-2 with TRBJ1-2; 12 bases match TRBD1. The CDR3 region is CASSQNLRDRGQSTF. The CDR3 DNA is TGTGCCAGCAGCCAGAACCTCCGGGACAGGGGGCAGAGCACCTTC.